This TCR beta chain was recorded in a study of blood T cell repertoires in COVID-19. Original analysis: For nucleated cells, counts were estimated from reference gene primer amplification. Assay used: immunoSEQ multiplex PCR; TCRdb lists only in-frame clones, some missing. For V, J and clone size, that table is used; D and trimming come from the DNA. The table lists 150,000 to 200,000 clones, roughly 82% of them singletons. Germline values: CDR1 SGHDT, CDR2 YYEEEE. V shed 0 bases and J 4 bases; nucleotides not matched to a gene: 7. This CDR3 has 16 residues. V usage is TRBV5-6 and J usage is TRBJ1-5; 7 bases fit TRBD1. Source material: peripheral blood. The TCR sequence derives from a woman aged 40 to 55 with COVID-19, enrolled during active disease. The CDR3 DNA follows: TGTGCCAGCAGCTTGGGCCCCCCGGGACAGAATCAGCCCCAGCATTTT. Its protein is CASSLGPPGQNQPQHF.